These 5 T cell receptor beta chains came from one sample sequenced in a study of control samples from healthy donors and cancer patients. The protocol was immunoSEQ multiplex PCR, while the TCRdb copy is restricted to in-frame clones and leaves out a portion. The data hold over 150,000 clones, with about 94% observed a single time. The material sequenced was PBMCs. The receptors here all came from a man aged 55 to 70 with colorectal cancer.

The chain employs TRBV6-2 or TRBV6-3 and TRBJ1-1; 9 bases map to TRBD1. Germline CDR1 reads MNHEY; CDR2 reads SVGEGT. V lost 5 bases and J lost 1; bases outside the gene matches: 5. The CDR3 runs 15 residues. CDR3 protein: CASSAPGQGNTEAFF. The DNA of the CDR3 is TGTGCCAGCAGTGCCCCGGGACAGGGGAACACTGAAGCTTTCTTT.

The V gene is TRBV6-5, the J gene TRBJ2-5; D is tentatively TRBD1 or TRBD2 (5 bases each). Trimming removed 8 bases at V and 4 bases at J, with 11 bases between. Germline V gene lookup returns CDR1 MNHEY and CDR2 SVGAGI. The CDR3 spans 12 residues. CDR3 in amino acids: CASRRGLETQYF. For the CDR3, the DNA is TGTGCCAGCCGACGGGGCCTAGAGACCCAGTACTTC.

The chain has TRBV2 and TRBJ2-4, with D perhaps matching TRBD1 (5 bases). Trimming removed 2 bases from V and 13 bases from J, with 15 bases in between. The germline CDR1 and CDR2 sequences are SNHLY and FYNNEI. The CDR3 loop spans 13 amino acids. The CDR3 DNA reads TGTGCCAGCAGTGAATCTCACCAGGGATTCCAGTACTTC. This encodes CASSESHQGFQYF.

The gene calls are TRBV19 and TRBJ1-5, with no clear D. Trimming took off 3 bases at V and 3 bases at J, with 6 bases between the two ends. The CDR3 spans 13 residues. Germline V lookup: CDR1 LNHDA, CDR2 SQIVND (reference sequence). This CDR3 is CASSMADNQPQHF. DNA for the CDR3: TGTGCCAGTAGTATGGCCGACAATCAGCCCCAGCATTTT.

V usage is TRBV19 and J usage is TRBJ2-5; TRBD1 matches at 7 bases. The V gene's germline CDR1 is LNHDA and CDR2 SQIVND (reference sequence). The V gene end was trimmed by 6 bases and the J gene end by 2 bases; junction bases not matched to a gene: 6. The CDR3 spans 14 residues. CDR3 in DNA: TGTGCCAGTAGACGGACAGGTGGACAAGAGACCCAGTACTTC. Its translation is CASRRTGGQETQYF. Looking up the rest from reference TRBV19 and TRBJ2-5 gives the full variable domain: DGGITQSPKYLFRKEGQNVTLSCEQNLNHDAMYWYRQDPGQGLRLIYYSQIVNDFQKGDIAEGYSVSREKKESFPLTVTSAQKNPTAFYLCASRRTGGQETQYFGPGTRLLVL.